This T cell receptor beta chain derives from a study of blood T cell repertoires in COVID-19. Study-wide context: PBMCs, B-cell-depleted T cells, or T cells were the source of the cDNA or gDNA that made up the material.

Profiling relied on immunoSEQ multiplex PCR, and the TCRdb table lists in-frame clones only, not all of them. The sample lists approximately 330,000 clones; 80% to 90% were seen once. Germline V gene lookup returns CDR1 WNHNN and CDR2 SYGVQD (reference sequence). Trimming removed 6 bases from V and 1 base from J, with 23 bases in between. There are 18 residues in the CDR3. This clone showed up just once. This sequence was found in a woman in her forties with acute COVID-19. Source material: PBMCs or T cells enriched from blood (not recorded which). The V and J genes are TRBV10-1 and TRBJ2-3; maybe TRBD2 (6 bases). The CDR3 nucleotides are TGCGCCAGCAGGCCCATTTTCTTACGGGAGTTCGGCACAGATACGCAGTATTTT. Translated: CASRPIFLREFGTDTQYF.